This TCR beta chain was sequenced for a study of beta chain features in type 1 diabetes. The CDR3 runs to 14 residues. V gave up 6 bases and J gave up 0 bases; unmatched junction bases: 6. Germline lookup yields CDR1 SQVTM and CDR2 ANQGSEA. The whole isolated RNA underwent reverse transcription, so sequencing captured expressed TCRB transcripts. The assay was immunoSEQ multiplex PCR, and TCRdb's table has in-frame clones only and misses some. Of around 180,000 clones in the sample, around 13% were seen once. Points on this clone: Its specificity is unknown.

Study outcomes and limitations: Among all four CD4+ subsets, Type 1 diabetes patients had TCRB CDR3s that were moderately but significantly shorter. HLA effects on TCRB rearrangement stayed unresolved here.

Sequencing input: central memory CD4+ T cells from blood. The chain combines TRBV29-1 with TRBJ1-1; 8 nucleotides align to TRBD1. The receptor's source is a woman under 30 in good health. The CDR3 DNA follows: TGCAGCGTGCTGACAGGGGCGATGAACACTGAAGCTTTCTTT. It encodes CSVLTGAMNTEAFF.